This T cell receptor (beta chain) came from a study of shared clonotypes between healthy human individuals. Background on the study: The cohort had two women and three men, ages 18 to 49.

The germline V gene encodes CDR1 SGHRS and CDR2 YFSETQ. Trimming took 0 bases from V and 3 from J, leaving 15 bases between them. CDR3 length: 16 residues. Donors were healthy HIV-negative adults without recent acute infections or vaccinations. A CD45RA-negative memory subset and a CD45RA+ naive subset were separated from the CD4+ cells. TCRdb's table, derived via immunoSEQ multiplex PCR, lists solely in-frame clones and lacks some. The sample has about 2 million clones, 95% seen once. The chain uses TRBV5-1 and TRBJ2-5, with D tentatively TRBD2 (6 bases). The receptor comes from a man younger than 30 in good health. The sequencing input was naive CD4+ T cells sorted from blood. Subset defined: CD45RA+ positively selected. The CDR3 DNA reads as TGCGCCAGCAGCTTGGGATATCGGGGGAAAGAAGAGACCCAGTACTTC. Encoded protein: CASSLGYRGKEETQYF.